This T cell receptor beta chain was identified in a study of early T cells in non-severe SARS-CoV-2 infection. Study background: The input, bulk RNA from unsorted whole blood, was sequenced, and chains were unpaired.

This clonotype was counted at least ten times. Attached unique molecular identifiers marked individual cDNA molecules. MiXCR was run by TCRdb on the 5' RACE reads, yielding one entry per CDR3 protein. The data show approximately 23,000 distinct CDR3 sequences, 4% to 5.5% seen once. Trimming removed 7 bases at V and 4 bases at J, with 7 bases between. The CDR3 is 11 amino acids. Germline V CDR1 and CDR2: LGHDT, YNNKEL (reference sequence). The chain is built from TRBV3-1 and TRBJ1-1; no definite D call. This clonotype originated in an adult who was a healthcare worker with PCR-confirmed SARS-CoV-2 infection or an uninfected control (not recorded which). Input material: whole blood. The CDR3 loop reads CASKGSTEAFF. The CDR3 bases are TGTGCCAGCAAGGGCAGCACTGAAGCTTTCTTT.